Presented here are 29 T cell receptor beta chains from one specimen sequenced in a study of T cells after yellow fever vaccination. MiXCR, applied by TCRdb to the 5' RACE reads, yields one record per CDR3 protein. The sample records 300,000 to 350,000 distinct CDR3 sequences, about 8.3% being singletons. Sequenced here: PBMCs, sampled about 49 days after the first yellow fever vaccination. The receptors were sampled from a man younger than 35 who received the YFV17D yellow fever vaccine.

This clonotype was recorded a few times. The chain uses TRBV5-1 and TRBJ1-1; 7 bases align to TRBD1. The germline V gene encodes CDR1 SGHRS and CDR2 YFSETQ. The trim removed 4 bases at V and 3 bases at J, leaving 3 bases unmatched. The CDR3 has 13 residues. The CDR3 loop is CASSTQGDTEAFF. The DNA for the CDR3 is TGCGCCAGCAGCACGCAGGGGGACACTGAAGCTTTCTTT.

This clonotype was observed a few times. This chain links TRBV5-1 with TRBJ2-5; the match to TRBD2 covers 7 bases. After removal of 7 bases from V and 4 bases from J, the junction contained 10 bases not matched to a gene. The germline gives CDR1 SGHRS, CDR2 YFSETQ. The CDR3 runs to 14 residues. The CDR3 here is CASAGEGRSETQYF. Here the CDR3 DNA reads TGCGCCAGCGCGGGGGAGGGGCGCTCAGAGACCCAGTACTTC.

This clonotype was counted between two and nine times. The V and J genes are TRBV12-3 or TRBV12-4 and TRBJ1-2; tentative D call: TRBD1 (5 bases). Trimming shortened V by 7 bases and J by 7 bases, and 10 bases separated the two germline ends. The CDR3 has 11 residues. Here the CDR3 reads CASTQGGGYTF. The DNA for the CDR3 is TGTGCCAGCACTCAGGGTGGTGGCTACACCTTC.

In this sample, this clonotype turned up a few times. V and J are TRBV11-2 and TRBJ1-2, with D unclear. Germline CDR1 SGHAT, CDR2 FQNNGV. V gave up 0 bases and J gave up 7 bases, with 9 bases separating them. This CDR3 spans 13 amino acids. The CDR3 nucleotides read TGTGCCAGCAGCTTAGATGGTCTTCGTGGCTACACCTTC. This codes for CASSLDGLRGYTF.

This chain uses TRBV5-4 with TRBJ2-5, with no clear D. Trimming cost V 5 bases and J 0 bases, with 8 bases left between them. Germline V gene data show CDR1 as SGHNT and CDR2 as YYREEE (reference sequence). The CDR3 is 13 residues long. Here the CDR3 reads CASRYKYQETQYF. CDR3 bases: TGTGCCAGCAGATATAAATACCAAGAGACCCAGTACTTC. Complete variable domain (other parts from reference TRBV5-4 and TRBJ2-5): ETGVTQSPTHLIKTRGQQVTLRCSSQSGHNTVSWYQQALGQGPQFIFQYYREEENGRGNFPPRFSGLQFPNYSSELNVNALELDDSALYLCASRYKYQETQYFGPGTRLLVL.

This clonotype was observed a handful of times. For the CDR3, the DNA is TGCGCCAGCAGCCAAGAAACCGGACAGGACGAGCAGTACGTC. This gives the protein CASSQETGQDEQYV. The chain links TRBV4-1 to TRBJ2-7; TRBD1 aligns across 7 bases. Looked up from germline, CDR1 is MGHRA and CDR2 is YSYEKL. There are 14 residues in the CDR3. J gave up 5 bases and V 0 bases, and 4 bases lay outside the gene matches.

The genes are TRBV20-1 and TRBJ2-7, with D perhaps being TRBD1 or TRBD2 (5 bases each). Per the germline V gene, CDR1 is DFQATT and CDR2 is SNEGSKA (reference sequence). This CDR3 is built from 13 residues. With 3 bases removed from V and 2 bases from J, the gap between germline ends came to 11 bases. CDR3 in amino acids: CSASTGDAYEQYF. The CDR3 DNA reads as TGCAGTGCTAGTACCGGGGACGCCTACGAGCAGTACTTC.

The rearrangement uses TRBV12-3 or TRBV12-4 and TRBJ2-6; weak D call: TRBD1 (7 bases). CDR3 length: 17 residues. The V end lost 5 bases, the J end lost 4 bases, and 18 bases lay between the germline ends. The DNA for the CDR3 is TGTGCCAGCAGTGGGGAGGAGGGGGCGCAGGGGGCCAACGTCCTGACTTTC. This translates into CASSGEEGAQGANVLTF.

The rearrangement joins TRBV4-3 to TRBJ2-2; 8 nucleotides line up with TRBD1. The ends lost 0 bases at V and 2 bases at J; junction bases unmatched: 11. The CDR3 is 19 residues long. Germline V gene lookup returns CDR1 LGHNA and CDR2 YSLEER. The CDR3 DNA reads TGCGCCAGCAGCCAAGATTGGTTCCTCGGACAGGGAAACACCGGGGAGCTGTTTTTT. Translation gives CASSQDWFLGQGNTGELFF.

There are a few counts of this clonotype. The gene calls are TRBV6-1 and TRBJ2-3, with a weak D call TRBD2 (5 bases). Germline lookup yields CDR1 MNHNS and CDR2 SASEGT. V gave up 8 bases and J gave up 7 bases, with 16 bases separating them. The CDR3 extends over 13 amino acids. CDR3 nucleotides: TGTGCCAGCGGACCGACTAAATCCCATACGCAGTATTTT. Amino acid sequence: CASGPTKSHTQYF.

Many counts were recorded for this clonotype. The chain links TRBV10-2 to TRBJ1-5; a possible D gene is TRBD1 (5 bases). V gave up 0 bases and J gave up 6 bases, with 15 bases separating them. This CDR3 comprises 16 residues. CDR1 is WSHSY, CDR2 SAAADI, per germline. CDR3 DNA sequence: TGCGCCAGCAGTGAGTCGGTAGCAGGGTCAGGTCAGCCCCAGCATTTT. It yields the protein CASSESVAGSGQPQHF.

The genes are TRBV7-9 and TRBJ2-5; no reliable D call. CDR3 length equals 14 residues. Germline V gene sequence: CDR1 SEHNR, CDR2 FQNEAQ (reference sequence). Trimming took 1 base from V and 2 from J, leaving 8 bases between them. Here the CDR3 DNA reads TGTGCCAGCAGCTTAGTGCAACAGCAAGAGACCCAGTACTTC. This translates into CASSLVQQQETQYF.

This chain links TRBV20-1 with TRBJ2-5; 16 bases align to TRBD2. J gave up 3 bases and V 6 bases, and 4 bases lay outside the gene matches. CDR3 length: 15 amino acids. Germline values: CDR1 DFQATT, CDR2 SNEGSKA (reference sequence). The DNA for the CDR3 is TGCAGTGCCCCCGGGACTAGCGGGGGGGAAGAGACCCAGTACTTC. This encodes CSAPGTSGGEETQYF.

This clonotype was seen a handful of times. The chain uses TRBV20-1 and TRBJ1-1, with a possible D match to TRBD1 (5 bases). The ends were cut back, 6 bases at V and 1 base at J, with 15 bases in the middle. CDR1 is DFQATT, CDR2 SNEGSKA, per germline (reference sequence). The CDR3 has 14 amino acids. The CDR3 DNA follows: TGCAGTGCCAACCGGCAGGGCCAGAACACTGAAGCTTTCTTT. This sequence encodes CSANRQGQNTEAFF.

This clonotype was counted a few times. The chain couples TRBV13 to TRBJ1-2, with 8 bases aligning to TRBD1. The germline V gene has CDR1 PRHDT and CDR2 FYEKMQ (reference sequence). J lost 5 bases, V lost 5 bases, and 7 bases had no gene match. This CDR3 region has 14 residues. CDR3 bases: TGTGCCAGCAGCGTCGGACAGGGAGAGTATGGCTACACCTTC. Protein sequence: CASSVGQGEYGYTF.

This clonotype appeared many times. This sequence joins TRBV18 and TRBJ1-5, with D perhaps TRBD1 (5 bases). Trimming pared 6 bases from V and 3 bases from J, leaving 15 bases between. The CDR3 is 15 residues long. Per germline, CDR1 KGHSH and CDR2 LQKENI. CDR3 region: CASSTAGHHNQPQHF. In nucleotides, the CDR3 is TGTGCCAGCTCCACCGCTGGACACCACAATCAGCCCCAGCATTTT.

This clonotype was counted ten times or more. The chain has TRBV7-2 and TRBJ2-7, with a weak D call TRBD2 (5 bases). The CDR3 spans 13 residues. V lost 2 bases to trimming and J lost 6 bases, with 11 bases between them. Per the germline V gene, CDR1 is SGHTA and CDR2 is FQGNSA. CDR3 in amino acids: CASSLFRRGEQYF. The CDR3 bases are TGTGCCAGCAGCTTATTCCGACGGGGCGAGCAGTACTTC. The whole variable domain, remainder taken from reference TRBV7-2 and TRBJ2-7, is GAGVSQSPSNKVTEKGKDVELRCDPISGHTALYWYRQSLGQGLEFLIYFQGNSAPDKSGLPSDRFSAERTGGSVSTLTIQRTQQEDSAVYLCASSLFRRGEQYFGPGTRLTVT.

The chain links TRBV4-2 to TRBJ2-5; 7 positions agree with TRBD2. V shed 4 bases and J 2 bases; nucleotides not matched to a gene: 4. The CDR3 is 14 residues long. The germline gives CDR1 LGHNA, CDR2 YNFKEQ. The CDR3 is CASSRGLPQETQYF. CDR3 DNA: TGTGCCAGCAGCCGGGGACTACCGCAAGAGACCCAGTACTTC.

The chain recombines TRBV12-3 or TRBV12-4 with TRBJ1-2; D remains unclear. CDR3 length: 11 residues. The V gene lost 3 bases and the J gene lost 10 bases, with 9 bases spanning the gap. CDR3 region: CASSFGDDYTF. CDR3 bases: TGTGCCAGCAGTTTCGGTGACGACTACACCTTC.

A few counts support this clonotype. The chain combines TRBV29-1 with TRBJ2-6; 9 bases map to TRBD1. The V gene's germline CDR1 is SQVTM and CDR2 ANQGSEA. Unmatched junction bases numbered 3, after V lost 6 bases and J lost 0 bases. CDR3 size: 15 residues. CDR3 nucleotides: TGCAGCGTGGGACAGGGCCCCTCTGGGGCCAACGTCCTGACTTTC. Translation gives CSVGQGPSGANVLTF.

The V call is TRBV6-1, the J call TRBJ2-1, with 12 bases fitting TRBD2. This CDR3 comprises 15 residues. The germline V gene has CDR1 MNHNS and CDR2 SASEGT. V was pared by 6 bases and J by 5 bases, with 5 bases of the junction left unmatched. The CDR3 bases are TGTGCCAGCAGCCTAGCGGGGGGGACCAACAATGAGCAGTTCTTC. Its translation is CASSLAGGTNNEQFF.

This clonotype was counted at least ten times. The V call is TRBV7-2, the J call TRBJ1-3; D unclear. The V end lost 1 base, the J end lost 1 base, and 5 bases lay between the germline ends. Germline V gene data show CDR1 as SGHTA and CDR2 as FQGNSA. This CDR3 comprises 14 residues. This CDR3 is CASSLGGSGNTIYF. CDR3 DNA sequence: TGTGCCAGCAGCTTAGGGGGATCTGGAAACACCATATATTTT.

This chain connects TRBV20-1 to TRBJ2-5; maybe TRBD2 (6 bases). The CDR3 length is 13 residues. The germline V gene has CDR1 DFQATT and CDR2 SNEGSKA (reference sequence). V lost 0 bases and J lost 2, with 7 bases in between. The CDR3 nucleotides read TGCAGTGCTAGAGATGCGGGGCAAGAGACCCAGTACTTC. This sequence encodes CSARDAGQETQYF.

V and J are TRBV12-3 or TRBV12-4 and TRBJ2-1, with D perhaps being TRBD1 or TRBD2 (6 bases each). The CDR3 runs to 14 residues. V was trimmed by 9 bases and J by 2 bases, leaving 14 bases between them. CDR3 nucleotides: TGTGCCAGTTTGAGACGGGGGCCCTACAATGAGCAGTTCTTC. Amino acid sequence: CASLRRGPYNEQFF.

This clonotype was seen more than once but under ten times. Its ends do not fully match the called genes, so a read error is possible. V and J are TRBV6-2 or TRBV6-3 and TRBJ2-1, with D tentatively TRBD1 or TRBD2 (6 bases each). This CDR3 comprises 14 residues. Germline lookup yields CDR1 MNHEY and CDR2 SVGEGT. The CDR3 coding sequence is TGTGTCAGCCGGGGACCCCAGGGGAGGAATGAGCAGTTCTTC. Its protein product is CVSRGPQGRNEQFF.

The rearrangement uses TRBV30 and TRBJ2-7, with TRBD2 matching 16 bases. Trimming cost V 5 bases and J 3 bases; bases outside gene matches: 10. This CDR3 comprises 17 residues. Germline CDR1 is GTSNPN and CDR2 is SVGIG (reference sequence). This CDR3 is CAWRPGLAGGWIYEQYF. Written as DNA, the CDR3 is TGTGCCTGGCGCCCGGGACTAGCGGGGGGGTGGATCTACGAGCAGTACTTC. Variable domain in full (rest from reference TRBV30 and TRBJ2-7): SQTIHQWPATLVQPVGSPLSLECTVEGTSNPNLYWYRQAAGRGLQLLFYSVGIGQISSEVPQNLSASRPQDRQFILSSKKLLLSDSGFYLCAWRPGLAGGWIYEQYFGPGTRLTVT.

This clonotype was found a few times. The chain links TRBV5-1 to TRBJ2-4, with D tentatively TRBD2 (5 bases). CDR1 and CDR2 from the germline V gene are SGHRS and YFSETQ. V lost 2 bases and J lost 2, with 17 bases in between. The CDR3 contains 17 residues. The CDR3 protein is CASSFGSVEGTKNIQYF. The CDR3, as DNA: TGCGCCAGCAGCTTTGGATCAGTCGAGGGAACCAAAAACATTCAGTACTTC.

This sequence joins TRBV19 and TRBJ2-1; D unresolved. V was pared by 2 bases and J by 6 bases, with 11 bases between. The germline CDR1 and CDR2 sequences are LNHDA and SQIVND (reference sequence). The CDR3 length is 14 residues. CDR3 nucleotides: TGTGCCAGTAGTATATTCCCCCTTTCCAATGAGCAGTTCTTC. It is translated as CASSIFPLSNEQFF.

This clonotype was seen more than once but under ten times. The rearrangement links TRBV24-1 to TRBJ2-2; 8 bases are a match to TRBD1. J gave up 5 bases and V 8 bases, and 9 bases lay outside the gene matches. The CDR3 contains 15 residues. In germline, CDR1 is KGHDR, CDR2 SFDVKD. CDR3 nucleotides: TGTGCCACCATTCGACAGGGGTGGTCGACCGGGGAGCTGTTTTTT. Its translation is CATIRQGWSTGELFF.